Listed below are T cell receptor beta chains from one sample, sequenced in a study of T cells in Graves' hyperthyroidism and ophthalmopathy. Via MiXCR, TCRdb re-called the multiplex PCR reads, giving one row per CDR3 protein. Of around 620,000 distinct CDR3 sequences in the sample, 15% to 20% were seen once. Sequencing was carried out using blood. The receptor source for this set is a woman aged 25 to 45 with Graves' hyperthyroidism. CDR3s include the opening cysteine and the closing phenylalanine or tryptophan. Each record gives: J gene, clone size, D gene, V gene, CDR3 DNA, CDR3 protein. The D gene is left open where the match is weak. For some rows the clone size is stated as once, few or many, or as a class when expanded; others skip it.

j_gene: TRBJ2-3
abundance: NA
d_gene: TRBD2
v_gene: TRBV19
CDR3nt: TGTGCCAGTAGAAATAGCGGGAGACCAGAAGATACGCAGTATTTT
CDR3aa: CASRNSGRPEDTQYF

j_gene: TRBJ2-1
abundance: NA
d_gene: TRBD2
v_gene: TRBV2
CDR3nt: TGTGCCAGCAGTGTGGGACTAGCGGGAGGTTCGGTCTTC
CDR3aa: CASSVGLAGGSVF

j_gene: TRBJ1-3
abundance: few
d_gene: NA
v_gene: TRBV6-1
CDR3nt: TGTGCCAGCAGTGCGCCTTTGACAGGCTCTGGAAACACCATATATTTT
CDR3aa: CASSAPLTGSGNTIYF

j_gene: TRBJ1-1
abundance: many
d_gene: NA
v_gene: TRBV12-3/TRBV12-4
CDR3nt: TGTGCCAGCAGTTTAGCGATGAACACTGAAGCTTTCTTT
CDR3aa: CASSLAMNTEAFF

j_gene: TRBJ2-1
abundance: few
d_gene: NA
v_gene: TRBV9
CDR3nt: TGTGCCAGCAGCGTAGATAGACAGCAGTTCTTC
CDR3aa: CASSVDRQQFF

j_gene: TRBJ2-1
abundance: many
d_gene: NA
v_gene: TRBV3-1
CDR3nt: TGTGCCAGCAGCCGTATCGGGGATGAGCAGTTCTTC
CDR3aa: CASSRIGDEQFF

j_gene: TRBJ2-1
abundance: NA
d_gene: TRBD2
v_gene: TRBV20-1
CDR3nt: TGCAGTGCTAGAGATAGTAGCGGGGGATTTAAAGGCCTCCTGGGGTTTGAGCAGTTCTTC
CDR3aa: CSARDSSGGFKGLLGFEQFF

j_gene: TRBJ2-7
abundance: many
d_gene: NA
v_gene: TRBV6-1
CDR3nt: TGTGCCAGCAGTTACGGTCCAGGGAGCAACGAGCAGTACTTC
CDR3aa: CASSYGPGSNEQYF

j_gene: TRBJ1-1
abundance: NA
d_gene: TRBD1
v_gene: TRBV11-2
CDR3nt: TGTGCCAGCAGCTTGAGGGGGCGGTGGACTGAAGCTTTCTTT
CDR3aa: CASSLRGRWTEAFF

j_gene: TRBJ2-1
abundance: NA
d_gene: NA
v_gene: TRBV19
CDR3nt: TGTGCCAGTAGAGCGAGAGGTTACAATGAGCAGTTCTTC
CDR3aa: CASRARGYNEQFF

j_gene: TRBJ2-7
abundance: NA
d_gene: TRBD2
v_gene: TRBV4-2
CDR3nt: TGTGCCAGCAGCCAAGATCACGGGATGAGCGGGGTATCCTACGAGCAGTACTTC
CDR3aa: CASSQDHGMSGVSYEQYF

j_gene: TRBJ1-6
abundance: NA
d_gene: NA
v_gene: TRBV28
CDR3nt: TGTGCCAGCAGTTTGCGTGCCGGTTTTAATTCACCCCTCCACTTT
CDR3aa: CASSLRAGFNSPLHF

j_gene: TRBJ2-7
abundance: NA
d_gene: NA
v_gene: TRBV7-9
CDR3nt: TGTGCCAGCAGCTCACAGGCACGGGGCGAGCAGTACTTC
CDR3aa: CASSSQARGEQYF

j_gene: TRBJ2-5
abundance: many
d_gene: TRBD2
v_gene: TRBV6-5
CDR3nt: TGTGCCAGCAGTTACCCTGGACTAGCCTTTGCAATCCAAGAGACCCAGTACTTC
CDR3aa: CASSYPGLAFAIQETQYF

j_gene: TRBJ2-1
abundance: many
d_gene: TRBD1
v_gene: TRBV5-1
CDR3nt: TGCGCCAGCAGCCAACCAGACAGGGAACATGGCAATGAGCAGTTCTTC
CDR3aa: CASSQPDREHGNEQFF

j_gene: TRBJ2-2
abundance: few
d_gene: TRBD2
v_gene: TRBV19
CDR3nt: TGTGCCAGTAGTTCAGCCGGGAGGGCCGGAGGGGAGCTGTTTTTT
CDR3aa: CASSSAGRAGGELFF

j_gene: TRBJ2-1
abundance: NA
d_gene: TRBD2
v_gene: TRBV7-2
CDR3nt: TGTGCCAGCAGCCCAAGGACGGGGGGGAAGGAGTTCTTC
CDR3aa: CASSPRTGGKEFF

j_gene: TRBJ2-3
abundance: many
d_gene: TRBD2
v_gene: TRBV5-1
CDR3nt: TGCGCCAGCAGCCCCGGGAGGGCCGGCACAGATACGCAGTATTTT
CDR3aa: CASSPGRAGTDTQYF

j_gene: TRBJ2-3
abundance: NA
d_gene: NA
v_gene: TRBV24-1
CDR3nt: TGTGCCACCAGTGATTTAGTGGATACGCAGTATTTT
CDR3aa: CATSDLVDTQYF

j_gene: TRBJ2-6
abundance: many
d_gene: NA
v_gene: TRBV2
CDR3nt: TGTGCCAGCAGTCTTGGAGGGAACACCAACGTCCTGACTTTC
CDR3aa: CASSLGGNTNVLTF

j_gene: TRBJ1-4
abundance: many
d_gene: NA
v_gene: TRBV2
CDR3nt: TGTGCCACCGATCCCGGGCGGTCCTCTAATGAAAAACTGTTTTTT
CDR3aa: CATDPGRSSNEKLFF

j_gene: TRBJ2-7
abundance: many
d_gene: TRBD2
v_gene: TRBV20-1
CDR3nt: TGCAGTGCCCGCGACCCAAGCGGGAGGTCATACGAGCAGTACTTC
CDR3aa: CSARDPSGRSYEQYF

j_gene: TRBJ1-1
abundance: few
d_gene: NA
v_gene: TRBV4-1
CDR3nt: TGCGCCAGCAGCCCGCTGGCGGAGAACACTGAAGCTTTCTTT
CDR3aa: CASSPLAENTEAFF

j_gene: TRBJ2-7
abundance: NA
d_gene: TRBD2
v_gene: TRBV19
CDR3nt: TGTGCCAGTAGTGCCCTAACTAGCGCCTACTCCTACGAGCAGTACTTC
CDR3aa: CASSALTSAYSYEQYF